The next 6 T cell receptor beta chains were all read from a single sample in a study of shared clonotypes between healthy human individuals. The data were produced by immunoSEQ multiplex PCR, yet TCRdb's version contains in-frame clones alone and is incomplete. This table has under 1,900,000 clones, 98% appearing once. Sequencing was carried out using naive CD4+ T cells sorted from blood. The subset is: CD45RA+ positively selected. The origin of the receptors is a man aged 25 to 45 in good health.

The chain carries TRBV9 and TRBJ2-2, with 7 nucleotides matching TRBD2. This CDR3 is built from 17 residues. Germline loops: CDR1 SGDLS, CDR2 YYNGEE. Trimming removed 4 bases from V and 8 bases from J; junction bases left unmatched: 17. The CDR3 sequence: CASSPRGGVWTRGELFF. The CDR3 coding sequence is TGTGCCAGCAGCCCGCGGGGTGGAGTTTGGACTAGGGGGGAGCTGTTTTTT.

The chain has TRBV18 and TRBJ2-5, with 8 bases matching TRBD1. CDR1 and CDR2 from the germline V gene are KGHSH and LQKENI. Trimming at V came to 0 bases and at J to 4 bases, leaving 7 bases not matched to a gene. The length of the CDR3 is 16 residues. The CDR3 protein is CASSPPGQGALETQYF. CDR3 nucleotides: TGTGCCAGCTCACCACCGGGGCAGGGGGCTCTAGAGACCCAGTACTTC.

The chain recombines TRBV29-1 with TRBJ2-1, with no clear D. Trimming shortened V by 8 bases and J by 5 bases, and 19 bases separated the two germline ends. CDR3 length: 14 amino acids. Germline V gene lookup returns CDR1 SQVTM and CDR2 ANQGSEA. This chain's CDR3 is CSSFRVYPHNEQFF. CDR3 nucleotide sequence: TGCAGCTCCTTTCGGGTTTATCCGCACAATGAGCAGTTCTTC.

The count of this clone is one. J is TRBJ2-3 and V is TRBV7-8; D remains ambiguous. CDR1 is SGHVS and CDR2 is FQNEAQ in the germline V gene. The CDR3 runs to 15 residues. V was trimmed by 5 bases and J by 4 bases, leaving 16 bases between them. The CDR3 DNA reads as TGTGCCAGCAGCCCCTCAGGAGTCGGCCCAGATACGCAGTATTTT. Protein product: CASSPSGVGPDTQYF.

The genes are TRBV28 and TRBJ1-5, with 7 bases that match TRBD1. The ends lost 5 bases at V and 3 bases at J; junction bases unmatched: 7. The CDR3 is 15 amino acids. Germline values: CDR1 MDHEN, CDR2 SYDVKM. CDR3 coding DNA: TGTGCCAGCAGTCCCACGACAGGGTACAATCAGCCCCAGCATTTT. Residues: CASSPTTGYNQPQHF.

The chain links TRBV6-1 to TRBJ1-5, with no clear D. The germline gives CDR1 MNHNS, CDR2 SASEGT. The CDR3 is 14 residues long. The V end lost 4 bases, the J end lost 1 base, and 8 bases lay between the germline ends. CDR3 loop: CASSGSRSNQPQHF. The CDR3 DNA reads TGTGCCAGCAGTGGGTCCAGGAGCAATCAGCCCCAGCATTTT.